This TCR beta chain was captured by sequencing in a study of blood T cell repertoires in COVID-19. Trimming cost V 4 bases and J 3 bases; bases outside gene matches: 8. CDR1 SGDLS and CDR2 YYNGEE come from the germline V gene. The CDR3 is 15 amino acids. Sequencing was performed with immunoSEQ multiplex PCR; in TCRdb, only in-frame clones are kept and a portion is missing. The sample lists approximately 260,000 clones, 80% to 85% occurring once. The origin of this receptor is a woman in her sixties with active or convalescent COVID-19. The sequenced material came from peripheral blood. The chain links TRBV9 to TRBJ2-7, with 9 bases identical to TRBD1. CDR3 bases: TGTGCCAGCAGCTCCGGACAGGGGAGTTTCTACGAGCAGTACTTC. Amino acids: CASSSGQGSFYEQYF.